This T cell receptor (beta chain) was recorded in a study of HIV-infected children after antiretroviral therapy interruption. Study context: Weeks 0, 48 and 150 were sampled under continuous treatment.

The sample's treatment: PENTA 11 planned treatment interruption arm or continuous ART arm. At least 5 million viable PBMCs were required per cryopreserved sample. This CDR3 has 16 residues. Germline V gene data show CDR1 as LGHDT and CDR2 as YNNKEL (reference sequence). V was clipped by 4 bases and J by 8 bases; unmatched bases: 6. This clonotype showed up just a few times. The TCR library was built from RNA with a 3' RACE protocol and unique molecular identifiers. TCRdb ran MiXCR on the 3' RACE reads and lists one entry per CDR3 protein. The data contain about 89,000 distinct CDR3 sequences, about 7.2% of them singletons.

The chain combines TRBV3-1 with TRBJ2-2, with 14 bases that match TRBD2. The receptor comes from a pool of human donors with HIV. The material sequenced was CD45RA+ CD4+ T cells from PBMCs, pooled from several time points, taken from a donor given antiretroviral therapy, either interrupted or continuous. Subset noted: naive CD4+ CD45RA+ CD45RO- T cells. The CDR3 DNA sequence: TGTGCCAGCAGCCCCGGGACTAGCGGGAGAGGAGGGGAGCTGTTTTTT. Residues: CASSPGTSGRGGELFF.